This T cell receptor (beta chain) was identified during a study of T cell repertoires in cytomegalovirus infection. For the study at large: Public TCR beta signatures indicated both CMV infection and matching HLA type. Study-wide points: It was HLA-C-restricted CMV-specific TCR beta clonotypes that dominated the response ex vivo. CMV carriers with the relevant HLA were identified by cumulative public TCR beta family frequency.

TCRdb ran MiXCR on the reads and lists one entry per CDR3 protein. The sample shows around 740,000 distinct CDR3 sequences, about a third of them seen only once. With regard to this clonotype: Antigen unknown.

Input material: PBMCs. The source of this sequence is a human donor in good health (CMV status not recorded). Some clones in this sample may be carry-over from other donors' samples.

The CDR3 loop is CASSGQSTSGISYEQYF. CDR3 nucleotides: TGTGCCAGCAGTGGACAGAGCACTAGCGGAATCTCCTACGAGCAGTACTTC. The rearrangement links TRBV28 to TRBJ2-7; 8 bases line up with TRBD2. CDR3 length: 17 amino acids. Germline CDR1 reads MDHEN; CDR2 reads SYDVKM. V gave up 5 bases and J gave up 0 bases; unmatched junction bases: 12.